The TCR beta chain described here comes from a study of cytomegalovirus exposure and HLA in healthy donors. Study-level results: Immune exposure information available was restricted to CMV serostatus. The productive fraction for most TCR beta V segments was about 87% or about 30% in an earlier analysis.

For this clone: Its cognate antigen is unknown.

This PCR relied on a set of 60 Vbeta primers and 13 Jbeta primers. The table came from immunoSEQ multiplex PCR; TCRdb's copy has only in-frame clones and leaves some out. The sample carries 98,000 or so clones, around 80% recorded once. CDR1 is LGHNA, CDR2 YSLEER, per germline. The CDR3 has 14 amino acids. V was clipped by 0 bases and J by 5 bases, with 11 bases between them. The TCR originated in a man between 60 and 75 years old in good health and CMV-seropositive. Sequenced sample: PBMCs. The chain carries TRBV4-3 and TRBJ2-7; D gene unclear. The DNA of the CDR3 is TGCGCCAGCAGCCAAGATCCGGAGATACACGAGCAGTACTTC. Translating it yields CASSQDPEIHEQYF.